This TCR beta chain emerged from a study of blood T cell repertoires in COVID-19. In the study's own analysis: By means of reference gene primer amplification, nucleated cell counts were estimated. Clones were read by immunoSEQ multiplex PCR, and TCRdb kept only the in-frame ones, dropping some. V, J and clone size are those of that table, while D and trimming were read from the DNA. The top ten clones hold approximately 1.2% of a sample with about 62,000 clones, 80% to 90% of them seen once. CDR1 is SGDLS and CDR2 is YYNGEE in the germline V gene. V was pared by 4 bases and J by 4 bases, with 12 bases between. The CDR3 is made up of 14 amino acids.

This receptor was identified in an elderly woman with acute or convalescent COVID-19. Sequencing input: peripheral blood. The chain has TRBV9 and TRBJ1-5; TRBD1 is a possible D gene (6 bases). As DNA, the CDR3 is TGTGCCAGCAGCCCCGGACAGAGTAATCAGCCCCAGCATTTT. Encoded protein: CASSPGQSNQPQHF.